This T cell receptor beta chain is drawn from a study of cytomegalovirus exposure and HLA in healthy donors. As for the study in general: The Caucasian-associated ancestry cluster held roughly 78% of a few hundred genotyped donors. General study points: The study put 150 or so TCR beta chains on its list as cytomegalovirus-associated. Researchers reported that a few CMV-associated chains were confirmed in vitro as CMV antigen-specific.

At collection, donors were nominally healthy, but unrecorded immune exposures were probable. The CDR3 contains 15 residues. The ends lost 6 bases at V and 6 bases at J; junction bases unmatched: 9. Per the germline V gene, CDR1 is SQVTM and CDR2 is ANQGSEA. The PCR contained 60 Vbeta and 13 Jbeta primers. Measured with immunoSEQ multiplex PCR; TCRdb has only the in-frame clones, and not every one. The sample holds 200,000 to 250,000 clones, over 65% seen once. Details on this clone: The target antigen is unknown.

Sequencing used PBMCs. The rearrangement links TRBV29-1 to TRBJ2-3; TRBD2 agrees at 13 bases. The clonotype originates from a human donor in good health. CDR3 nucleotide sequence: TGCAGCGTCGCTACTAGCGGGAGGGCCGGGGATACGCAGTATTTT. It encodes CSVATSGRAGDTQYF.